One and the same sample provided the 31 T cell receptor beta chains below, sequenced in a study of control samples from healthy donors and cancer patients (dated by TCRdb to 2020 to 2021). Libraries were made using the immunoSEQ multiplex PCR assay. TCRdb took this table from immuneACCESS and kept in-frame rearrangements with V and J called. Such tables lack part of the clones; where checked against another copy, unresolved V genes explain under half of the gap, and the rest is unexplained. This sample comprises some 140,000 clones, roughly 94% of them detected only once. Jointly, the top ten make up around 6.2% of the sample. The specimen sequenced was blood. The receptors derive from a man aged 35-49 years in good health.

DNA of the CDR3: TGTGCCAGCAGCCGGACAGTTGAAGCTTTCTTT. Its translation is CASSRTVEAFF. The chain uses TRBV12-3 or TRBV12-4 and TRBJ1-1, with D possibly matching TRBD1 (6 bases). Trimming left V 6 bases short and J 7 bases short, with 9 bases between. This CDR3 has 11 residues.

This clone was seen once. The chain combines TRBV19 with TRBJ1-2, with 8 bases lining up with TRBD1. Trimming took 7 bases from V and 4 from J; bases not matched to a gene: 2. CDR1 and CDR2 from the germline V gene are LNHDA and SQIVND (reference sequence). The CDR3 has 12 residues. CDR3 amino acids: CASTDRGYGYTF. The CDR3 nucleotides are TGTGCCAGTACCGACAGGGGCTATGGCTACACCTTC. Based on the CDR3 plus reference TRBV19 and TRBJ1-2, the full variable domain is DGGITQSPKYLFRKEGQNVTLSCEQNLNHDAMYWYRQDPGQGLRLIYYSQIVNDFQKGDIAEGYSVSREKKESFPLTVTSAQKNPTAFYLCASTDRGYGYTFGSGTRLTVV.

The rearrangement joins TRBV5-1 to TRBJ2-2; unclear D gene. This CDR3 is built from 17 residues. The germline V gene has CDR1 SGHRS and CDR2 YFSETQ. Trimming left V 0 bases short and J 0 bases short, with 12 bases between. CDR3 sequence (DNA): TGCGCCAGCAGCTTGGTCGTCGGCCAACCGAACACCGGGGAGCTGTTTTTT. This sequence encodes CASSLVVGQPNTGELFF.

The chain couples TRBV29-1 to TRBJ2-2; perhaps TRBD1 as D (8 bases). In germline, CDR1 is SQVTM, CDR2 ANQGSEA. The CDR3 is 14 residues long. V was cut by 7 bases and J by 7 bases, with 19 bases left in between. The CDR3 sequence: CSAGGTGGSGELFF. The CDR3 DNA sequence: TGCAGCGCTGGGGGGACAGGCGGGAGCGGGGAGCTGTTTTTT.

This chain connects TRBV5-1 to TRBJ1-6; D possibly corresponds to TRBD1 (5 bases). Trimming left V 4 bases short and J 0 bases short, with 14 bases between. This CDR3 spans 17 amino acids. Germline CDR1 reads SGHRS; CDR2 reads YFSETQ. DNA for the CDR3: TGCGCCAGCAGCCCAACGGGACTGAGCTCCTATAATTCACCCCTCCACTTT. This sequence encodes CASSPTGLSSYNSPLHF.

V and J are TRBV11-3 and TRBJ2-1; D is ambiguous. The CDR3 is made up of 12 amino acids. Between the trimmed V and J ends, which lost 4 bases and 8 bases, there was a span of 9 bases. Germline lookup yields CDR1 SGHNT and CDR2 YENEEA. Written as DNA, the CDR3 is TGTGCCAGCAGCTATGCTACGGATGAGCAGTTCTTC. Translating it yields CASSYATDEQFF.

This rearrangement joins TRBV3-1 (or the pseudogene TRBV3-2) to TRBJ2-3, with D hard to call. Germline V gene lookup returns CDR1 LGHDT and CDR2 YNNKEL (reference sequence). CDR3 size: 13 residues. Trimming removed 1 base at V and 6 bases at J, with 8 bases between. Here the CDR3 reads CASSQGSWDTQYF. CDR3 nucleotides: TGTGCCAGCAGCCAAGGTAGCTGGGATACGCAGTATTTT.

This chain links TRBV29-1 with TRBJ1-1; D perhaps matches TRBD1 (5 bases). The CDR3 runs 14 residues. Trimming took 6 bases from V and 0 from J, leaving 14 bases between them. The V gene's germline CDR1 is SQVTM and CDR2 ANQGSEA. This CDR3 reads CSVGPGVLNTEAFF. CDR3 in DNA: TGCAGCGTGGGACCCGGGGTTCTGAACACTGAAGCTTTCTTT.

This rearrangement joins TRBV18 to TRBJ1-5; possible D gene TRBD1, 5 bases. Germline V gene data show CDR1 as KGHSH and CDR2 as LQKENI. The CDR3 sequence is 16 residues long. The V and J ends lost 2 bases and 1 base respectively, with 12 bases between them. The chain's CDR3 is CASSPGGARSNQPQHF. Here the CDR3 DNA reads TGTGCCAGCTCACCAGGCGGGGCCCGGAGCAATCAGCCCCAGCATTTT.

The chain employs TRBV19 and TRBJ2-1, with D unclear. The CDR3 loop spans 13 amino acids. Trimming shortened V by 3 bases and J by 5 bases, and 8 bases separated the two germline ends. CDR1 is LNHDA and CDR2 is SQIVND in the germline V gene (reference sequence). The CDR3 loop reads CASSMDQHNEQFF. As DNA, the CDR3 is TGTGCCAGTAGTATGGATCAGCACAATGAGCAGTTCTTC.

The V call is TRBV24-1, the J call TRBJ1-5; no clear D. Looked up from germline, CDR1 is KGHDR and CDR2 is SFDVKD. V lost 3 bases, J lost 2 bases, and 13 bases lay in between. The CDR3 is 16 amino acids. CDR3 nucleotide sequence: TGTGCCACCAGTGATCCAAGGATAGGCGGCAATCAGCCCCAGCATTTT. This encodes CATSDPRIGGNQPQHF.

CDR3 residues: CASSVKVGFPTTSGEYNEQFF. The DNA of the CDR3 is TGTGCCAGCAGCGTAAAGGTAGGGTTTCCCACGACTAGCGGGGAATACAATGAGCAGTTCTTC. This rearrangement joins TRBV9 to TRBJ2-1; 11 nucleotides align to TRBD2. The CDR3 is made up of 21 amino acids. The V and J ends lost 1 base and 4 bases, in that order; junction bases with no gene match: 19. Germline CDR1 reads SGDLS; CDR2 reads YYNGEE. Using reference TRBV9 and TRBJ2-1 for the parts outside the CDR3, the full variable domain is DSGVTQTPKHLITATGQRVTLRCSPRSGDLSVYWYQQSLDQGLQFLIQYYNGEERAKGNILERFSAQQFPDLHSELNLSSLELGDSALYFCASSVKVGFPTTSGEYNEQFFGPGTRLTVL.

The chain joins TRBV19 to TRBJ2-6, with a tentative D call TRBD1 (5 bases). The length of the CDR3 is 19 residues. Germline V CDR1 and CDR2: LNHDA, SQIVND (reference sequence). V lost 1 base and J lost 2, with 18 bases in between. The CDR3 here is CASSIGGSMVFAGANVLTF. In DNA, the CDR3 is TGTGCCAGTAGTATAGGGGGCTCAATGGTTTTTGCTGGGGCCAACGTCCTGACTTTC.

This rearrangement joins TRBV2 to TRBJ1-4; no clear D. Germline V gene data show CDR1 as SNHLY and CDR2 as FYNNEI. This CDR3 spans 12 amino acids. The germline V and J ends were trimmed by 6 bases and 4 bases, with 6 bases remaining between them. In DNA form, the CDR3 reads TGTGCCAGCAGGAGAATTAATGAAAAACTGTTTTTT. Its translation is CASRRINEKLFF.

V usage is TRBV4-2 and J usage is TRBJ2-5; 11 bases map to TRBD2. The CDR3 totals 18 residues. J lost 1 base, V lost 0 bases, and 7 bases had no gene match. The germline V gene encodes CDR1 LGHNA and CDR2 YNFKEQ. CDR3: CASSQDLPLAGGQETQYF. In nucleotides, the CDR3 is TGTGCCAGCAGCCAAGACCTCCCTCTAGCGGGGGGCCAAGAGACCCAGTACTTC.

The rearrangement uses TRBV28 and TRBJ2-7; unclear D gene. Trimming pared 6 bases from V and 0 bases from J, leaving 15 bases between. The CDR3 has 15 residues. Germline CDR1 MDHEN, CDR2 SYDVKM. The CDR3 sequence is CASSAGDVGSYEQYF. The CDR3 DNA sequence: TGTGCCAGCAGCGCCGGTGATGTCGGCTCCTACGAGCAGTACTTC.

The rearrangement links TRBV11-2 to TRBJ1-1; D perhaps matches TRBD1 (5 bases). V lost 5 bases, J lost 1 base, and 8 bases lay in between. CDR1 and CDR2 from the germline V gene are SGHAT and FQNNGV. The CDR3 length is 13 residues. CDR3 nucleotide sequence: TGTGCCAGCAGCAACGACAGGAACACTGAAGCTTTCTTT. Encoded protein: CASSNDRNTEAFF. Using reference TRBV11-2 and TRBJ1-1 for the parts outside the CDR3, the full variable domain is EAGVAQSPRYKIIEKRQSVAFWCNPISGHATLYWYQQILGQGPKLLIQFQNNGVVDDSQLPKDRFSAERLKGVDSTLKIQPAKLEDSAVYLCASSNDRNTEAFFGQGTRLTVV.

The chain joins TRBV11-2 to TRBJ1-2, with D possibly being TRBD1 (6 bases). Germline assignment: CDR1 SGHAT and CDR2 FQNNGV. This CDR3 has 14 residues. Trimming pared 5 bases from V and 4 bases from J, leaving 14 bases between. Here the CDR3 reads CASSEPGDPYGYTF. The CDR3 DNA is TGTGCCAGCAGCGAACCAGGGGATCCCTATGGCTACACCTTC.

V gene TRBV30 combines with J gene TRBJ1-1, with D hard to call. CDR3 length: 14 residues. Germline V gives CDR1 GTSNPN, CDR2 SVGIG (reference sequence). Trimming took off 3 bases at V and 1 base at J, with 12 bases between the two ends. In DNA form, the CDR3 reads TGTGCCTGGAGGAGAGGTTCGGGGAACACTGAAGCTTTCTTT. This sequence encodes CAWRRGSGNTEAFF.

The V and J genes are TRBV9 and TRBJ1-1; TRBD1 matches 7 bases. From germline, CDR1 is SGDLS and CDR2 YYNGEE. V was clipped by 3 bases and J by 2 bases; unmatched bases: 7. The CDR3 loop spans 15 amino acids. The CDR3 is CASSGRQGDNTEAFF. In DNA, the CDR3 is TGTGCCAGCAGCGGACGACAGGGCGATAACACTGAAGCTTTCTTT.

This sequence joins TRBV5-1 and TRBJ1-1; TRBD1 matches 8 bases. Germline trimming cut 3 bases from V and 1 base from J; bases unmatched to any gene: 8. There are 16 residues in the CDR3. Germline values: CDR1 SGHRS, CDR2 YFSETQ. The CDR3 region is CASSSGTGNRNTEAFF. Written as DNA, the CDR3 is TGCGCCAGCAGCTCCGGGACAGGTAATCGGAACACTGAAGCTTTCTTT.

This clone was observed a single time. The CDR3 nucleotides are TGTGCCAGCACCTCGGGACAGCCAAATCAGCCCCAGCATTTT. Its protein product is CASTSGQPNQPQHF. The chain combines TRBV6-6 with TRBJ1-5; TRBD1 aligns across 7 bases. V trimming: 7 bases; J trimming: 4 bases; junction bases outside the gene matches: 7. CDR1 MNHNY and CDR2 SVGAGI come from the germline V gene (reference sequence). This CDR3 has 14 residues.

J is TRBJ1-2 and V is TRBV7-2, with D unresolved. V lost 4 bases and J lost 5, with 11 bases in between. The germline gives CDR1 SGHTA, CDR2 FQGNSA. This CDR3 has 13 residues. CDR3: CASSSDGRYGYTF. CDR3 in DNA: TGTGCCAGCAGCTCGGACGGACGGTATGGCTACACCTTC.

This rearrangement joins TRBV9 to TRBJ2-3, with 12 bases aligning to TRBD2. In germline, CDR1 is SGDLS, CDR2 YYNGEE. The CDR3 is 14 residues long. Germline trimming cut 7 bases from V and 4 bases from J; bases unmatched to any gene: 4. Written as DNA, the CDR3 is TGTGCCAGCGGGCTAGCGGGGGGGTCAGATACGCAGTATTTT. Translated, it gives CASGLAGGSDTQYF.

V gene TRBV4-1 combines with J gene TRBJ1-3; D is unclear. V lost 4 bases, J lost 0 bases, and 10 bases lay in between. The germline gives CDR1 MGHRA, CDR2 YSYEKL. The CDR3 is made up of 15 amino acids. As DNA, the CDR3 is TGCGCCAGCAGCCCGGACTCCAGCTCTGGAAACACCATATATTTT. It specifies CASSPDSSSGNTIYF.

The V and J genes are TRBV13 and TRBJ1-1; D not certain. The CDR3 covers 14 residues. V was cut by 5 bases and J by 3 bases, with 13 bases left in between. In germline, CDR1 is PRHDT, CDR2 FYEKMQ (reference sequence). The DNA of the CDR3 is TGTGCCAGCAGCCCCCAGTTCGGGGACACTGAAGCTTTCTTT. Its protein is CASSPQFGDTEAFF.

The rearrangement uses TRBV6-6 and TRBJ1-1; 8 positions agree with TRBD1. After removal of 8 bases from V and 6 bases from J, the junction contained 5 bases not matched to a gene. The CDR3 contains 12 residues. Germline V lookup: CDR1 MNHNY, CDR2 SVGAGI (reference sequence). CDR3 DNA: TGTGCCAGCCTCCAGGGGGCGGCTGAAGCTTTCTTT. Its protein product is CASLQGAAEAFF.

The V gene is TRBV27, the J gene TRBJ1-4, with D possibly matching TRBD1 (5 bases). Germline V gene lookup returns CDR1 MNHEY and CDR2 SMNVEV (reference sequence). The ends were cut back, 4 bases at V and 8 bases at J, with 14 bases in the middle. The CDR3 is 14 amino acids. This CDR3 is CASSSGNRGEKLFF. DNA for the CDR3: TGTGCCAGCAGTTCGGGGAATAGGGGCGAAAAACTGTTTTTT.

The chain has TRBV5-4 and TRBJ1-1; TRBD1 matches at 7 bases. The germline CDR1 and CDR2 sequences are SGHNT and YYREEE (reference sequence). The length of the CDR3 is 16 residues. V gave up 1 base and J gave up 4 bases; unmatched junction bases: 10. The chain's CDR3 is CASSLTAGGWGTEAFF. DNA for the CDR3: TGTGCCAGCAGCTTGACCGCAGGGGGATGGGGCACTGAAGCTTTCTTT.

The V and J genes are TRBV4-1 and TRBJ1-1; a weak D match, TRBD1 (5 bases). Germline loops: CDR1 MGHRA, CDR2 YSYEKL. This CDR3 has 15 residues. V lost 1 base and J lost 1, with 10 bases in between. In DNA form, the CDR3 reads TGCGCCAGCAGCCAAGGGGGCAGGGCGAACACTGAAGCTTTCTTT. It encodes CASSQGGRANTEAFF.

The rearrangement uses TRBV19 and TRBJ1-3; no firm D call. Trimming shortened V by 6 bases and J by 6 bases, and 15 bases separated the two germline ends. CDR3 length: 14 residues. The germline gives CDR1 LNHDA, CDR2 SQIVND (reference sequence). CDR3 residues: CASRVQNRANTIYF. Here the CDR3 DNA reads TGTGCCAGTAGGGTACAGAATCGTGCAAACACCATATATTTT.